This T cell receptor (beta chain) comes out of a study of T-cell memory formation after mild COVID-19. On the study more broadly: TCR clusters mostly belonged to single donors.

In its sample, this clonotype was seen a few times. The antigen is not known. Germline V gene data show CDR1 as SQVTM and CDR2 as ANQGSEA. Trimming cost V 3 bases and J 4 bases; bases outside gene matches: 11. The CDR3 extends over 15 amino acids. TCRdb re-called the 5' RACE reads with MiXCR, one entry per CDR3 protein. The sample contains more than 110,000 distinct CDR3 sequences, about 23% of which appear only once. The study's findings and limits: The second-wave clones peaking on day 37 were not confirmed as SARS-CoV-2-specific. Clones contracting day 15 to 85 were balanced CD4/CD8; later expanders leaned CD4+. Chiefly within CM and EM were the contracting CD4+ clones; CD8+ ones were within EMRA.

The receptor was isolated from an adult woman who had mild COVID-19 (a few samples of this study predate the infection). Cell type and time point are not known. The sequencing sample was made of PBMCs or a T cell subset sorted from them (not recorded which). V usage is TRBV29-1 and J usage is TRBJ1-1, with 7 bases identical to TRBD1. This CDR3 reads CSVDNPRQGFTEAFF. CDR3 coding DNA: TGCAGCGTTGATAATCCCCGACAGGGCTTCACTGAAGCTTTCTTT.